Reported below is one TCR beta chain. No antigen is known for it. Coverage ceases 3 residues before the CDR3 finishes, and the germline J gene fills in the end. Prevalent HPV16 infections were excluded; only incident single HPV16 infections included. immunoSEQ multiplex PCR used an average of 1200 ng genomic DNA. Repertoires were generated with immunoSEQ multiplex PCR, while TCRdb's copy carries only in-frame clones and drops some. The table for this sample gives about 28,000 clones. CDR3 length equals 15 residues. Germline V gene sequence: CDR1 SGHNT, CDR2 YYREEE (reference sequence). V dropped 5 bases and J dropped 3; count of bases not matched to a gene: 10. The data were taken from a study of T cells in women clearing cervical HPV infection. Study overall: Control women cleared a single incident HPV16 infection within 12 months.

Whole-study findings and limits: Combining TCR richness with V gene abundances gave approximately 0.84 AUC.

Sequenced sample: blood buffy coat. The sequence derives from a woman aged 18 to 69 with a cervical HPV16 infection that either progressed to CIN3+ or cleared (not recorded which). The rearrangement links TRBV5-4 to TRBJ2-7; 8 bases fit TRBD2. The DNA read from the CDR3 is TGTGCCAGCAGTCTTACCGGGACTAGTCACTACGAG. Translated: CASSLTGTSHYE. The whole CDR3 is CASSLTGTSHYEQYF. Based on the CDR3 plus reference TRBV5-4 and TRBJ2-7, the full variable domain is ETGVTQSPTHLIKTRGQQVTLRCSSQSGHNTVSWYQQALGQGPQFIFQYYREEENGRGNFPPRFSGLQFPNYSSELNVNALELDDSALYLCASSLTGTSHYEQYFGPGTRLTVT.